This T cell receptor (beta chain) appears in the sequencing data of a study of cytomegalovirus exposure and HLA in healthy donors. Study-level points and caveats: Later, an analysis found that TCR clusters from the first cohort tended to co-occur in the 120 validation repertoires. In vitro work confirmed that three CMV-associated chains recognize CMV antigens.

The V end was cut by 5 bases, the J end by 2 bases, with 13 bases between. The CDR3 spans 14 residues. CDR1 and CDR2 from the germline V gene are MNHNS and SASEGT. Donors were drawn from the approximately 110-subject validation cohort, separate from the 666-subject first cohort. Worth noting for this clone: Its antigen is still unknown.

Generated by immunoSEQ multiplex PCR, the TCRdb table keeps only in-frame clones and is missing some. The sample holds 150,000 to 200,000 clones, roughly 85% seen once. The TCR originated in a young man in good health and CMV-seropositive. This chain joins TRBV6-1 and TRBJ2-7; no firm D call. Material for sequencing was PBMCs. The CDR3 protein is CASSWSGPAYEQYF. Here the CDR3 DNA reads TGTGCCAGCAGTTGGTCAGGTCCGGCCTACGAGCAGTACTTC.